This T cell receptor beta chain came from a study of early T cells in non-severe SARS-CoV-2 infection. cDNA molecules, individually, were tagged with unique molecular identifiers. TCRdb re-derived calls from the 5' RACE reads in MiXCR, one entry per CDR3 protein. The data show 40,000 to 60,000 distinct CDR3 sequences, approximately 9.8% seen once. Germline values: CDR1 SGHNT, CDR2 YYREEE (reference sequence). The V end was cut by 0 bases, the J end by 7 bases, with 14 bases between. The CDR3 spans 15 residues. This clonotype was recorded at least ten times. The origin of this receptor is an adult who was a healthcare worker with PCR-confirmed SARS-CoV-2 infection or an uninfected control (not recorded which). The genes are TRBV5-4 and TRBJ2-1; no clear D. The sequenced material came from whole blood. The CDR3: CASSLATHAWNEQFF. In nucleotides, the CDR3 is TGTGCCAGCAGCTTGGCTACCCACGCTTGGAATGAGCAGTTCTTC.